This TCR beta chain comes out of a study of shared clonotypes between healthy human individuals. Study conclusions and caveats: Among a handful of donors, approximately 5% of naive CD4 clonotypes were found in common.

Comment on this clone: What it binds is not known.

TCRdb's copy holds only in-frame clones and misses some; the assay was immunoSEQ multiplex PCR. The top ten hold around 0.37% of the sample, which has fewer than 2.5 million clones, 80% to 95% seen once. CDR3 length equals 11 residues. Germline lookup yields CDR1 GTSNPN and CDR2 SVGIG (reference sequence). V gave up 1 base and J gave up 9 bases, with 7 bases separating them. The chain joins TRBV30 to TRBJ2-1, with D hard to call. The sequence came from a man in his late teens or twenties in good health. Some clones in this sample may be carry-over from other donors' samples. The sample comprised naive CD4+ T cells from PBMCs. Subset: CD45RA+ positively selected. The chain's CDR3 is CAWSGGIEQFF. The CDR3 DNA follows: TGTGCCTGGAGTGGTGGTATTGAGCAGTTCTTC.